Reported below is one TCR beta chain. Its antigen is still unknown. Alongside a J-beta primer mix, a sample-barcoded 5' primer served in a second PCR lasting about 7 to 12 cycles. Per sample, CDR3-containing paired-end reads numbered at least 2.5 million. TCRdb reanalysed the 5' RACE reads using MiXCR and keeps one entry per CDR3 protein. Of hundreds of thousands of distinct CDR3 sequences detected, around 25% appear once; the ten largest clones hold around 3%. The data were taken from a study of blood T cells in healthy people across ages. Findings of the study overall: Fewer expanded clones and more diversity marked long-lived versus aged donors.

J gave up 6 bases and V 6 bases, and 1 base lay outside the gene matches. The CDR3 is 12 amino acids. Germline V gene data show CDR1 as SQVTM and CDR2 as ANQGSEA. These records were also assigned to another study, of T cells of mothers and their children. That source reports: Each child contributed 2.5 million to 3.5 million TCR beta CDR3 reads, while each mother contributed over 9.5 million.

The sequence came from a boy between 5 and 17 years old in good health. This chain uses TRBV29-1 with TRBJ2-1, with 11 positions matching TRBD1. The sequenced material came from blood. CDR3 loop: CSVGTGGNEQFF. CDR3 DNA sequence: TGCAGCGTCGGGACAGGGGGCAATGAGCAGTTCTTC.